The T cell receptor beta chain under discussion was sequenced for a study of shared clonotypes between healthy human individuals. A remark on this clone: Other DNA variants within this sample encode the same CDR3.

The trim removed 4 bases at V and 5 bases at J, leaving 7 bases unmatched. The CDR3 is made up of 14 amino acids. Germline lookup yields CDR1 SGHRS and CDR2 YFSETQ. This table comes from immunoSEQ multiplex PCR, and its TCRdb copy is limited to in-frame clones, with some not included. The sample includes 550,000 to 850,000 clones, around 70% of them seen just once. The rearrangement joins TRBV5-1 to TRBJ2-3, with 7 bases fitting TRBD1. The sequence derives from a woman in her twenties or thirties in good health. The sample was memory CD4+ T cells sorted from blood. Subset specified: CD45RA-negative fraction. The CDR3 is CASSLGGEGDTQYF. The CDR3 DNA reads as TGCGCCAGCAGCCTAGGGGGCGAGGGAGATACGCAGTATTTT.